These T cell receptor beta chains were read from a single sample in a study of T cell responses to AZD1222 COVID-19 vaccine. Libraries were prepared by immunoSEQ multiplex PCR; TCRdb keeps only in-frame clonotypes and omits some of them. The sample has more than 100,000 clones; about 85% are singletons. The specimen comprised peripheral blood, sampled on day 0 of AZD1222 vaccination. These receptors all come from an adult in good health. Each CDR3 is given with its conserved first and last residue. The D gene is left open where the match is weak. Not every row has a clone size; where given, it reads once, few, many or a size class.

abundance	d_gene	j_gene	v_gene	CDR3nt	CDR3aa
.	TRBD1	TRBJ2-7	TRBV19	TGTGCCAGTAACATACAGGGGGCGGACTACGAGCAGTACTTC	CASNIQGADYEQYF
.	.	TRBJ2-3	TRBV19	TGTGCCAGTAGTACCAGACCGGGACAAGGCACAGATACGCAGTATTTT	CASSTRPGQGTDTQYF
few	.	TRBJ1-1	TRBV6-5	TGTGCCAGCAGCCCCTCGCATAGGAACACTGAAGCTTTCTTT	CASSPSHRNTEAFF
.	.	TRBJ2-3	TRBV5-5	TGTGCCAGCAGGAGGGGTACGCAGTATTTT	CASRRGTQYF
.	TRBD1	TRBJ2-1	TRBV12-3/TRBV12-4	TGTGCCAGCAGTCGGACAGGGACCGATGAGCAGTTCTTC	CASSRTGTDEQFF
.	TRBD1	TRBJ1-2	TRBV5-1	TGCGCCAGCAGCTTGGAGAGGGGACAGGTACCTGGCTACACCTTC	CASSLERGQVPGYTF
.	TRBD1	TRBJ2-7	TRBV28	TGTGCCAGCAGTCCCCCCGGGACAGGGCGGGAGCAGTACTTC	CASSPPGTGREQYF
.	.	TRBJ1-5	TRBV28	TGTGCCTCGCGGGGGCAGGGCGACTTCAATCAGCCCCAGCATTTT	CASRGQGDFNQPQHF
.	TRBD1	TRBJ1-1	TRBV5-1	TGCGCCAGCAGCACCACAGGGGTGAGGGGGACTGAAGCTTTCTTT	CASSTTGVRGTEAFF
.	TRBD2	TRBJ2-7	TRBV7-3	TGTGCCAGCAGCTCTAGCGGACCCCGCGACGAGCAGTACTTC	CASSSSGPRDEQYF
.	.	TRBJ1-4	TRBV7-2	TGTGCCAGCAGCTTAGTGGGGGCAGGGAATGAAAAACTGTTTTTT	CASSLVGAGNEKLFF
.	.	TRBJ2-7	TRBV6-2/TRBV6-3	TGTGCCAGCAGTTACTCGGTGATCGGGTTTCAGTACGAGCAGTACTTC	CASSYSVIGFQYEQYF
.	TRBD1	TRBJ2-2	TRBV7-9	TGTGCCAGCAGGCTGGGACAGGGGACCGGGGAGCTGTTTTTT	CASRLGQGTGELFF
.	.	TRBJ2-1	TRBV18	TGTGCCAGCTCACCCCGGGGGCACACATACAATGAGCAGTTCTTC	CASSPRGHTYNEQFF
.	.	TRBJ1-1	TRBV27	TGTGCCAGCAGGAGGGACACTGAAGCTTTCTTT	CASRRDTEAFF